The entry that follows covers one T cell receptor beta chain sequence. Some clones are missing from TCRdb's copy, which holds only in-frame ones; the method was immunoSEQ multiplex PCR. The table includes 150,000 to 200,000 clones, approximately 84% detected once. The data derive from a study of blood T cell repertoires in COVID-19. CDR1 is SGHDN and CDR2 is FVKESK in the germline V gene. The CDR3 is made up of 13 amino acids. Trimming pared 3 bases from V and 5 bases from J, leaving 11 bases between. The gene calls are TRBV14 and TRBJ2-7; perhaps TRBD1 as D (5 bases). This TCR came from a woman aged 80 or over with acute or convalescent COVID-19. Source material: peripheral blood. The CDR3 loop reads CASSHSTVHEQYF. As DNA, the CDR3 is TGTGCCAGCAGCCACTCGACAGTCCACGAGCAGTACTTC.